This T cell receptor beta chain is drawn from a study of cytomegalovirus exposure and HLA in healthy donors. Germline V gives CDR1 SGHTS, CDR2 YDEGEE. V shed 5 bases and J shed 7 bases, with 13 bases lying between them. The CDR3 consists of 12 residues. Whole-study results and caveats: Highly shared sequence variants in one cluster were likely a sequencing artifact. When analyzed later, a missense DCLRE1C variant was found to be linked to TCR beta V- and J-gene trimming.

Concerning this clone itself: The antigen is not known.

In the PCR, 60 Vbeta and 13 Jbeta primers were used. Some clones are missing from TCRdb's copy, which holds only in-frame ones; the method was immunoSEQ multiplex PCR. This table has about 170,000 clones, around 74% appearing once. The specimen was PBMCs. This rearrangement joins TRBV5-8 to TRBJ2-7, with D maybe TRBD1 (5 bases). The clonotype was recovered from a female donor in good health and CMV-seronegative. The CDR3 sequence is CASSPTAWEQYF. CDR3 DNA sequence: TGTGCCAGCAGTCCGACAGCCTGGGAGCAGTACTTC.